This TCR beta chain was identified during a study of cytomegalovirus exposure and HLA in healthy donors. Unmatched junction bases numbered 4, after V lost 4 bases and J lost 7 bases. The CDR3 runs to 15 residues. CDR1 and CDR2 from the germline V gene are KGHSH and LQKENI. Use of 60 Vbeta and 13 Jbeta primers characterized the PCR. Assay used: immunoSEQ multiplex PCR; TCRdb lists only in-frame clones, some missing. This sample has roughly 140,000 clones, with 55% to 80% found just once. General study findings and limits: Cytomegalovirus status was reportedly diagnosed by the classifier with high sensitivity and specificity. Later work found that TCR association rates differed between HLA loci; DRB1 had the most and HLA-C the fewest. Across donors, presence/absence analyses took sequencing depth to be roughly uniform.

Notes on this clone: Its antigen is currently unknown.

The genes are TRBV18 and TRBJ1-6, with TRBD1 matching 10 bases. Sequencing input: PBMCs. The origin of this receptor is a human donor in good health. CDR3 DNA sequence: TGTGCCAGCTCACTACGGACAGGGGGGAATTCACCCCTCCACTTT. Its protein product is CASSLRTGGNSPLHF.